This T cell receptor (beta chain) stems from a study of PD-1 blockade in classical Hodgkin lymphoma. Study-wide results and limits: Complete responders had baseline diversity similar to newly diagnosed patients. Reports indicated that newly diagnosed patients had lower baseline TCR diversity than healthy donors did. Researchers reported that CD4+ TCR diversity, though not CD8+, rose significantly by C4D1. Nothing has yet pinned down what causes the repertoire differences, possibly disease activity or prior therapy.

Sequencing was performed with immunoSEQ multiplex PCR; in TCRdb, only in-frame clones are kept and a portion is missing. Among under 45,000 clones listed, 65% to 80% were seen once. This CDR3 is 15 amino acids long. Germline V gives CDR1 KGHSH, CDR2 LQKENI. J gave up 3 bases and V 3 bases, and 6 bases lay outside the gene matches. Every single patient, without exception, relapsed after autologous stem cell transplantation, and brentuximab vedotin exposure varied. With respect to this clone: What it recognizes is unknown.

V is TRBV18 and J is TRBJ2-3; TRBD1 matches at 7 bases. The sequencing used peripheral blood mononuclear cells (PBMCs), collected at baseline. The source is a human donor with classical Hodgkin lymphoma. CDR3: CASSPRQGWTDTQYF. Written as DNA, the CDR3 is TGTGCCAGCTCACCGCGACAGGGATGGACAGATACGCAGTATTTT.